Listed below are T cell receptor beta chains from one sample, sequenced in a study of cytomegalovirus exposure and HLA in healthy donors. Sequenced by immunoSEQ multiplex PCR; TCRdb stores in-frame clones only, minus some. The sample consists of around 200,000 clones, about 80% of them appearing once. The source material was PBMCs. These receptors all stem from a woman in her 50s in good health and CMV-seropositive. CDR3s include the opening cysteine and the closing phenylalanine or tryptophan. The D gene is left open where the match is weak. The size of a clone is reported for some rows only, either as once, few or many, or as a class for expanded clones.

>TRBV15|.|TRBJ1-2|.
CATSRGHRYGYTF
TGTGCCACCAGCAGAGGACACCGCTATGGCTACACCTTC
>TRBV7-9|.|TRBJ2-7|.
CASSTYYRDLPYEQYF
TGTGCCAGCAGCACCTACTACAGGGATCTTCCCTACGAGCAGTACTTC
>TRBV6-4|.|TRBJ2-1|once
CASSDGPTSYNEQFF
TGTGCCAGCAGTGACGGCCCAACCTCATACAATGAGCAGTTCTTC
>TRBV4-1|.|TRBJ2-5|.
CASSQNRDQETQYF
TGCGCCAGCAGCCAAAACAGGGACCAAGAGACCCAGTACTTC
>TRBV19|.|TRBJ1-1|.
CASSIGTSLMNTEAFF
TGTGCCAGTAGTATAGGGACAAGTCTCATGAACACTGAAGCTTTCTTT
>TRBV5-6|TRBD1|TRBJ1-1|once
CASSWPGGAVEAFF
TGTGCCAGCAGCTGGCCAGGGGGCGCAGTTGAAGCTTTCTTT
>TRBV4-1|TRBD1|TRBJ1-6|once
CASSTGENSPLHF
TGCGCCAGCTCAACAGGGGAGAATTCACCCCTCCACTTT
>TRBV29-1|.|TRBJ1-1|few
CSVQLRGTEAFF
TGCAGCGTCCAACTACGCGGGACTGAAGCTTTCTTT
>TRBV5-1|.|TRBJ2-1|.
CASSFRSTRGAVPYNEQFF
TGCGCCAGCAGCTTTCGATCCACCCGCGGAGCGGTACCCTACAATGAGCAGTTCTTC
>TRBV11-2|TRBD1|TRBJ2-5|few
CASSLIAPDRVQETQYF
TGTGCCAGCAGCCTTATTGCACCGGACAGGGTACAAGAGACCCAGTACTTC
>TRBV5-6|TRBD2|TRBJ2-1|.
CASSLLTSGGSNEQFF
TGTGCCAGCAGCCTACTGACTAGCGGGGGTTCAAATGAGCAGTTCTTC
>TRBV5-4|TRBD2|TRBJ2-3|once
CASSSRLAGEGDTQYF
TGTGCCAGCAGCTCCCGACTAGCGGGGGAGGGGGATACGCAGTATTTT
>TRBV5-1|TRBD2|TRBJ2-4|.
CASSPGGSGGAGAKNIQYF
TGCGCCAGCAGCCCCGGGGGTAGCGGGGGGGCCGGAGCCAAAAACATTCAGTACTTC
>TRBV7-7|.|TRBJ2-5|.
CASSRDPGAETQYF
TGTGCCAGCAGCCGAGACCCAGGGGCAGAGACCCAGTACTTC
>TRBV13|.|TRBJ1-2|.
CASSLGGVGYGYTF
TGTGCCAGCAGCTTAGGAGGGGTGGGCTATGGCTACACCTTC
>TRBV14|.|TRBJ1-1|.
CASSHPRRGVTEAFF
TGTGCCAGCAGCCACCCCCGGCGGGGGGTCACTGAAGCTTTCTTT
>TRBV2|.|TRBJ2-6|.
CASRADRTGANVLTF
TGTGCCAGCAGGGCTGACAGGACTGGGGCCAACGTCCTGACTTTC
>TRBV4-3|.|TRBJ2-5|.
CASSQDPFPRETQYF
TGCGCCAGCAGCCAAGATCCATTCCCGCGGGAGACCCAGTACTTC
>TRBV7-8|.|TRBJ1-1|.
CASSLATGTEAFF
TGTGCCAGCAGCTTAGCAACTGGCACTGAAGCTTTCTTT
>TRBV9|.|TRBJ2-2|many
CASSVGHGGELFF
TGTGCCAGCAGCGTAGGTCACGGCGGGGAGCTGTTTTTT
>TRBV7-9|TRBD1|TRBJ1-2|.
CASSHPRTGITQGGYTF
TGTGCCAGCAGCCACCCCCGGACAGGAATCACCCAAGGTGGCTACACCTTC
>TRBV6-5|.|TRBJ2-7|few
CASSYGEGSYEQYF
TGTGCCAGCAGTTACGGAGAGGGCTCCTACGAGCAGTACTTC
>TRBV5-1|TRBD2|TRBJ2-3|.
CASKGGDPTDTQYF
TGCGCCAGCAAGGGAGGGGACCCCACAGATACGCAGTATTTT
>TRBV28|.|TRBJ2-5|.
CASSARDLPKQYF
TGTGCCAGCAGTGCGAGGGACTTACCTAAACAGTACTTC
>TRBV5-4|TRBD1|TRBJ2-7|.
CASSIPTGTRQQYF
TGTGCCAGCAGCATCCCGACAGGGACGAGACAGCAGTACTTC
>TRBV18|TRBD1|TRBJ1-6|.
CASSDRGYNSPLHF
TGTGCCAGCTCGGACAGGGGTTATAATTCACCCCTCCACTTT
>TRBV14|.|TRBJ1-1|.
CASSQDARMNTEAFF
TGTGCCAGCAGCCAAGATGCCAGGATGAACACTGAAGCTTTCTTT
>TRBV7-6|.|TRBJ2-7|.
CASSLGGGQYF
TGTGCCAGCAGCTTAGGAGGGGGGCAGTACTTC
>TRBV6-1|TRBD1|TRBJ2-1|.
CASSESDGTGGNEQFF
TGTGCCAGCAGTGAATCGGATGGGACAGGGGGAAATGAGCAGTTCTTC
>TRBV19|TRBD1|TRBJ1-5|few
CASSIRQGIDQPQHF
TGTGCCAGTAGTATCCGACAGGGGATCGATCAGCCCCAGCATTTT
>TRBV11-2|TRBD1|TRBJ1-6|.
CARIWGDRGTLYNSPLHF
TGTGCCAGAATATGGGGGGACAGAGGTACTCTCTATAATTCACCCCTCCACTTT
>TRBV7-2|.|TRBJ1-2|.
CASTLEGLDYGYTF
TGTGCCAGCACCCTGGAGGGGCTCGACTATGGCTACACCTTC
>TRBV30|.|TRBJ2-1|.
CAWTKGLIEQFF
TGTGCCTGGACAAAGGGGTTGATTGAGCAGTTCTTC
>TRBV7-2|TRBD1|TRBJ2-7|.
CASSGRTGGSYEQYF
TGTGCCAGCAGCGGACGGACAGGGGGCTCCTACGAGCAGTACTTC
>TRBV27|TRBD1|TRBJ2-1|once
CASRRGTGGPSAPNEQFF
TGTGCCAGCAGACGCGGGACAGGGGGTCCATCAGCTCCCAATGAGCAGTTCTTC
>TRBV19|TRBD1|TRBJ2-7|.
CASSTTGQGAYYEQYF
TGTGCCAGTAGTACCACCGGACAGGGGGCCTACTACGAGCAGTACTTC
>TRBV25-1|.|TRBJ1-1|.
CASSETSRGNTEAFF
TGTGCCAGCAGTGAGACCAGCAGGGGGAACACTGAAGCTTTCTTT
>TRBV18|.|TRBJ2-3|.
CASSTQALLADTQYF
TGTGCCAGCTCAACACAAGCGTTATTGGCAGATACGCAGTATTTT
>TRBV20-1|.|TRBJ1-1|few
CSAHRITEAFF
TGCAGTGCTCACAGGATTACTGAAGCTTTCTTT
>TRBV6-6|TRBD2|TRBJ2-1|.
CASSHPSGGNNEQFF
TGTGCCAGCAGCCACCCTAGCGGGGGAAACAATGAGCAGTTCTTC
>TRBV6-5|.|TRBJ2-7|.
CASSRRTVYEQYF
TGTGCCAGCAGTCGCCGGACAGTCTACGAGCAGTACTTC
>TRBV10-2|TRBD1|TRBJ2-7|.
CASSEGSDRGEPEQYF
TGCGCCAGCAGTGAGGGGTCGGACAGGGGGGAACCCGAGCAGTACTTC
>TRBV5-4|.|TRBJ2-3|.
CASSFPPETDTQYF
TGTGCCAGCAGCTTTCCGCCAGAAACAGATACGCAGTATTTT
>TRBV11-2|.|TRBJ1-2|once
CASSLDRYGYTF
TGTGCCAGCAGCTTAGATCGGTACGGCTACACCTTC
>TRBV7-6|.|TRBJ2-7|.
CASSLYRAGYEQYF
TGTGCCAGCAGCTTATATCGGGCGGGCTACGAGCAGTACTTC
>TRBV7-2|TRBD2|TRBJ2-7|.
CASSRTSGGAPEQYF
TGTGCCAGCAGCAGGACTAGCGGGGGGGCCCCCGAGCAGTACTTC
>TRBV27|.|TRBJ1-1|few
CASSDRNGVTEAFF
TGTGCCAGCAGTGACAGGAATGGAGTCACTGAAGCTTTCTTT
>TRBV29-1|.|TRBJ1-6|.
CSVGTPGSPLHF
TGCAGCGTTGGTACGCCGGGGTCACCCCTCCACTTT
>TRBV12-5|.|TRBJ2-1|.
CASGGRGAHNEQFF
TGTGCTAGTGGGGGCCGGGGGGCCCACAATGAGCAGTTCTTC
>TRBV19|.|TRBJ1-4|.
CASSLQGYGEKLFF
TGTGCCAGTAGTCTACAGGGTTATGGCGAAAAACTGTTTTTT
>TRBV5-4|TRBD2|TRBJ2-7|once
CASSLAMGLAGTYEQYF
TGTGCCAGCAGCTTGGCCATGGGGCTAGCGGGTACCTACGAGCAGTACTTC
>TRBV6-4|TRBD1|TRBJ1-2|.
CASSDSAGTGGPFGYTF
TGTGCCAGCAGTGACTCGGCCGGGACAGGGGGCCCGTTTGGCTACACCTTC
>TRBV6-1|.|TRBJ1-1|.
CASNPRGLGEAFF
TGTGCCAGCAATCCTAGGGGGTTAGGAGAGGCTTTCTTT
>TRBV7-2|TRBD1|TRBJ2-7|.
CASSQQGTTYEQYF
TGTGCCAGCAGCCAACAGGGGACAACTTACGAGCAGTACTTC
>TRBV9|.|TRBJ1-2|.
CASSVEPAGRRDGYTF
TGTGCCAGCAGCGTAGAACCGGCGGGGCGAAGGGACGGCTACACCTTC
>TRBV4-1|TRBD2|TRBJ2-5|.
CASSQVLAGTKGETQYF
TGCGCCAGCAGCCAAGTCCTAGCGGGGACGAAGGGAGAGACCCAGTACTTC